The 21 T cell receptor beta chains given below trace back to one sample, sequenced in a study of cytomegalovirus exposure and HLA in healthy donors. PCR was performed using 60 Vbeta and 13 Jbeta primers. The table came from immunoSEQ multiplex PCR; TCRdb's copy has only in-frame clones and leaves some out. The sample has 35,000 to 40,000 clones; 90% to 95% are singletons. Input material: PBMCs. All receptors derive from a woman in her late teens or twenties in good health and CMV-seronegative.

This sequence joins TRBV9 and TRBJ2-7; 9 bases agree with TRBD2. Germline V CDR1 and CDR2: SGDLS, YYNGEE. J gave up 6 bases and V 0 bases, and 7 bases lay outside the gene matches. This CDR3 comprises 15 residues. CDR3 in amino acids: CASSVDSRLAAEQYF. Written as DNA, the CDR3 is TGTGCCAGCAGCGTAGACAGCAGACTAGCGGCCGAGCAGTACTTC. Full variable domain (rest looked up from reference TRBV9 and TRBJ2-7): DSGVTQTPKHLITATGQRVTLRCSPRSGDLSVYWYQQSLDQGLQFLIQYYNGEERAKGNILERFSAQQFPDLHSELNLSSLELGDSALYFCASSVDSRLAAEQYFGPGTRLTVT.

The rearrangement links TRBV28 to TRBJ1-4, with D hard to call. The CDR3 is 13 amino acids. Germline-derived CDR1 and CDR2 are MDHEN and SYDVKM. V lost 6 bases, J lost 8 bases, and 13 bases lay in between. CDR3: CASSWTLREKLFF. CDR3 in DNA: TGTGCCAGCAGCTGGACTCTAAGGGAAAAACTGTTTTTT.

The CDR3 loop is CAISGGLAGGELFF. The CDR3, as DNA: TGTGCCATCAGTGGGGGACTAGCGGGAGGGGAGCTGTTTTTT. The chain combines TRBV10-3 with TRBJ2-2; 13 bases match TRBD2. Germline CDR1 is ENHRY and CDR2 is SYGVKD. Losses at the gene ends were 4 bases for V and 8 bases for J; bases not matched to a gene: 1. The CDR3 covers 14 residues.

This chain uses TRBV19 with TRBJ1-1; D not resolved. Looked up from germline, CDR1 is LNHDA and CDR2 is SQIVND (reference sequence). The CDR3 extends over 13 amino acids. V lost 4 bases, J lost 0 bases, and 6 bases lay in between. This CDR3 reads CASSSRMNTEAFF. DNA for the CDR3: TGTGCCAGTAGTAGTAGAATGAACACTGAAGCTTTCTTT.

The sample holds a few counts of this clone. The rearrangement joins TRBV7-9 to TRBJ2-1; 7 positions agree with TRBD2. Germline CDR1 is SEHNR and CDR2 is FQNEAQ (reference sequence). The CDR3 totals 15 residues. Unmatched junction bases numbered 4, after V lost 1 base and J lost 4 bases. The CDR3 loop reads CASSLGLAVYNEQFF. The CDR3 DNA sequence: TGTGCCAGCAGCTTAGGGCTAGCGGTGTACAATGAGCAGTTCTTC.

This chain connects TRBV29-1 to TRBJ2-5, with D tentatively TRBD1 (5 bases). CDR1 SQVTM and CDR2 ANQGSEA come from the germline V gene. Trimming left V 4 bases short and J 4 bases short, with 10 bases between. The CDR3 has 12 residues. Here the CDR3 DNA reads TGCAGCGTTGCCCAGGGCGGAGAGACCCAGTACTTC. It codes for CSVAQGGETQYF.

The CDR3, as DNA: TGTGCCAGTAGTATGGGGGACAGGGACGATGGCTACACCTTC. It encodes CASSMGDRDDGYTF. This rearrangement joins TRBV19 to TRBJ1-2; TRBD1 matches at 9 bases. V dropped 3 bases and J dropped 6; count of bases not matched to a gene: 5. Germline V CDR1 and CDR2: LNHDA, SQIVND (reference sequence). There are 14 residues in the CDR3.

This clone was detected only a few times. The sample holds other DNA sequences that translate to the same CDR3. The chain's CDR3 is CASSLGQGNYGYTF. As DNA, the CDR3 is TGCGCCAGCAGCTTGGGACAGGGAAACTATGGCTACACCTTC. The rearrangement links TRBV5-1 to TRBJ1-2; 7 positions agree with TRBD1. The V and J ends lost 0 bases and 2 bases, in that order; junction bases with no gene match: 1. CDR3 length: 14 residues. From germline, CDR1 is SGHRS and CDR2 YFSETQ.

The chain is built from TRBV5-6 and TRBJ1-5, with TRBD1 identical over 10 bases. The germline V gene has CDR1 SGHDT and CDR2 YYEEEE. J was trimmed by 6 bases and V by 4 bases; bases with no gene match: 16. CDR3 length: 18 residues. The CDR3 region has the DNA TGTGCCAGCAGCCAAGCAGACAGGGGGCGTGTGGGTCGTCAGCCCCAGCATTTT. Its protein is CASSQADRGRVGRQPQHF.

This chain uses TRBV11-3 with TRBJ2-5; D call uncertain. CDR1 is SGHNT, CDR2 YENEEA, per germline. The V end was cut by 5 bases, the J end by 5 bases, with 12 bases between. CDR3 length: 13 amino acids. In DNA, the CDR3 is TGTGCCAGCAGCATAGGGCCTTTGGAGACCCAGTACTTC. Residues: CASSIGPLETQYF.

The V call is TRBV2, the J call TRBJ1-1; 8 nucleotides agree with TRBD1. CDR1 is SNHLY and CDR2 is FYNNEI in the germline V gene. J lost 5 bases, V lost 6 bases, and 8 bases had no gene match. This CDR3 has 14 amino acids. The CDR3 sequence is CASRERQGRTEAFF. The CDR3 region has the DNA TGTGCCAGCAGGGAACGACAGGGGAGGACTGAAGCTTTCTTT. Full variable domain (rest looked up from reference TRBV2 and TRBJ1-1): EPEVTQTPSHQVTQMGQEVILRCVPISNHLYFYWYRQILGQKVEFLVSFYNNEISEKSEIFDDQFSVERPDGSNFTLKIRSTKLEDSAMYFCASRERQGRTEAFFGQGTRLTVV.

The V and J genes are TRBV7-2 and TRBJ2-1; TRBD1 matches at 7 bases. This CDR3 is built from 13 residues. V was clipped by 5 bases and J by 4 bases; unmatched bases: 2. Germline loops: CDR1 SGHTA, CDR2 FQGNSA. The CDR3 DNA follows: TGTGCCAGCAGCAGGGGACAGTACAATGAGCAGTTCTTC. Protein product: CASSRGQYNEQFF.

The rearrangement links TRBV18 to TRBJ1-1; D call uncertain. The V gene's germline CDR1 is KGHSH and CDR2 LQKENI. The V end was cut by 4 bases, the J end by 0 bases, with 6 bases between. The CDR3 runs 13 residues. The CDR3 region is CASSLTVNTEAFF. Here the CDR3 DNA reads TGTGCCAGCTCACTAACGGTGAACACTGAAGCTTTCTTT.

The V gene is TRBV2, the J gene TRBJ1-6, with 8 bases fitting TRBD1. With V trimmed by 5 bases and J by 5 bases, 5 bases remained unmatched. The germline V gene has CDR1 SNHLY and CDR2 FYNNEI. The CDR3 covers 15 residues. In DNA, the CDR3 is TGTGCCAGCAGTCTACAGGGGGTAGATAATTCACCCCTCCACTTT. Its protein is CASSLQGVDNSPLHF.

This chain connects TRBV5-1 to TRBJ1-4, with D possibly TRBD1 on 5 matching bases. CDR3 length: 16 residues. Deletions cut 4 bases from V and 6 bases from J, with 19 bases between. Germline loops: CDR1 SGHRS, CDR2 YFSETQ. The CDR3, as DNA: TGCGCCAGCAGCAAGACAGTATTAAACTCGGATGAAAAACTGTTTTTT. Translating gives CASSKTVLNSDEKLFF.

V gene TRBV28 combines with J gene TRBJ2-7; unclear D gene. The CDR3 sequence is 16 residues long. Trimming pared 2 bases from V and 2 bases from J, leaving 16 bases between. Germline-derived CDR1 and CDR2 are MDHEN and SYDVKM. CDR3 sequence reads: CASSLEARIGPYEQYF. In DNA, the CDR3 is TGTGCCAGCAGTTTAGAGGCAAGGATCGGTCCCTACGAGCAGTACTTC.

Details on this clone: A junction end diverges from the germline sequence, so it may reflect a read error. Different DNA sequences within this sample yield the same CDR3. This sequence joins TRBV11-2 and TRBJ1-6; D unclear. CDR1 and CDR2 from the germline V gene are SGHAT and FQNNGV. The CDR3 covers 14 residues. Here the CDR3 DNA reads TGTGCCAGCAGTTTTACAGACTATAATTCCCCCCTCCACTTT. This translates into CASSFTDYNSPLHF.

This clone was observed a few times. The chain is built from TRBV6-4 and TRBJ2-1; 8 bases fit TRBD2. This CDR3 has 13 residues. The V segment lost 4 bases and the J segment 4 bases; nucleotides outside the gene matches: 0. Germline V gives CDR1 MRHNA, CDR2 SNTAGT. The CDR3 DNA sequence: TGTGCCAGCAGTGCTAGCGGGTACAATGAGCAGTTCTTC. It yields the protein CASSASGYNEQFF.

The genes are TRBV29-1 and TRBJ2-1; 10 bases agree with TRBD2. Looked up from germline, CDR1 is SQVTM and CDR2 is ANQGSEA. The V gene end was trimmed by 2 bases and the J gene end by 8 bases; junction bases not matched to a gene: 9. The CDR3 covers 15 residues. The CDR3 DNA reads TGCAGCGTTGAACCGAGAGCGGGAGGGCCGGATGAGCAGTTCTTC. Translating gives CSVEPRAGGPDEQFF.

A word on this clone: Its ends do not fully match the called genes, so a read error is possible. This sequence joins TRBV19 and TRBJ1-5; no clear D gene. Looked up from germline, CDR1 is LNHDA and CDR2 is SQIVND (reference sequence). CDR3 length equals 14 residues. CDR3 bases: TGTGCCAGTAGTATATCCCATAGCCATCAGCCCCAGCATTTT. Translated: CASSISHSHQPQHF.

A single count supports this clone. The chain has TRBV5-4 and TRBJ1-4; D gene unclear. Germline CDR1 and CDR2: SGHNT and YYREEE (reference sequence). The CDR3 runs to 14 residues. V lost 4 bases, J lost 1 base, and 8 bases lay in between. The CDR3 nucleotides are TGTGCCAGCAGCGTGGCCGGAACTAATGAAAAACTGTTTTTT. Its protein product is CASSVAGTNEKLFF.